The source of this TCR beta chain is a study of blood T cell repertoires in COVID-19. Methods used by the authors: Reference gene primer amplification gave estimated nucleated cell counts. Sequenced by immunoSEQ multiplex PCR; TCRdb stores in-frame clones only, minus some. The DNA was the basis for D and trimming; V, J and clone size are from that table. This table holds under 250,000 clones, about 88% found once. The V gene lost 4 bases and the J gene lost 5 bases, with 14 bases spanning the gap. Germline V gene sequence: CDR1 LNHDA, CDR2 SQIVND (reference sequence). This CDR3 region has 15 residues.

The clonotype comes from a man aged 50-60 years who had recovered from COVID-19. Sequencing input: peripheral blood. This chain uses TRBV19 with TRBJ2-2, with TRBD1 as a possible D gene (6 bases). In DNA, the CDR3 is TGTGCCAGTAGTAGAGGGCAGGGGTCGACCGGGGAGCTGTTTTTT. Translation: CASSRGQGSTGELFF.